The TCR beta chain described here comes from a study of blood T cells in healthy people across ages (dated by TCRdb to the mid-2010s). About the investigation overall: Template switching captured roughly one uniquely barcoded TCR beta cDNA molecule per two T cells in model experiments. Age-related changes in TCR beta repertoire diversity were measured in the study by deep sequencing normalized with unique cDNA molecular identifiers. Donors were grouped into four age groups: young (average roughly 15 years), middle-aged (roughly 37), aged (approximately 58) and long-lived (over 80). To avoid experimental bias, donors of different ages were randomly spread across the sequencing lanes. Using the same blood draw, the study looked at two additional independent replicas of 1 million unique cDNA reads for two donors, one aged 18 to 30 and the other aged 80 or older. On the study overall, not on this receptor specifically: As age increased, observed TCR beta diversity per million T cells dropped in a roughly linear way, and a significant reduction was already evident by age approximately 40. Since profiling was done on bulk unsorted PBMCs, naive and antigen-experienced compartments could not be conclusively compared. Total diversity estimates from one million sequenced T cells were considered lower bounds and underestimates. The CMV infection status of donors was not known, potentially confounding age-related changes in expanded clonotypes. Observed TCR beta diversity correlated strongly with the percentage of naive T cells measured by flow cytometry. Compared with the aged group, the long-lived group had more naive CD4+ T cells, fewer expanded clones and increased TCR diversity, suggesting age selection.

The 35 to 40 donors, aged roughly 6 to 90 years, were systemically healthy Caucasian individuals from Russia. Roughly 10 milliliters of peripheral blood were collected from each donor into EDTA-treated Vacutainer tubes. Ficoll-Paque density-gradient centrifugation was used to isolate PBMCs, with at least 6 million per sample. Trizol reagent was used to extract total RNA from the PBMCs, yielding at least 5 micrograms per sample. For every donor, an aliquot of PBMCs went through flow cytometry to measure the percentages of naive CD45RAhigh/CD27high T cells. The germline V gene supplies CDR1 SGHAT and CDR2 FQNNGV. V sheds 0 bases and J sheds 11 bases, leaving 13 bases between their ends. From its cysteine to its phenylalanine, the CDR3 spans 13 amino acids. Only the CDR3 DNA is retained, 39 bases long and in frame from the first base. Comments on this clonotype: No antigen is known for it. Per-base qualities were not stored, and no clone one base away is much larger.

Libraries were prepared through 5' RACE. Sequencer: Illumina HiSeq 2500. A second PCR of 7 to 11 cycles was performed with a sample-barcoded 5' primer and a J-beta primer mix. A unique molecular identifier was introduced onto each TCR beta cDNA molecule by a template-switch 5' adaptor carrying 12 random nucleotides. At least 2.5 million CDR3-containing paired-end reads were obtained from each sample. First-strand cDNA was synthesized from all RNA with the Mint cDNA synthesis kit, primed by a TRBC-specific oligonucleotide. All cDNA was treated with uracil-DNA glycosylase and then went through a first 18-cycle PCR with the universal primers M1SS and BC2_uni_R. For the original study's pipeline: For normalization, 1 million high-quality reads were randomly selected from each sample, with every read carrying a distinct molecular identifier. Reads with shared molecular identifiers were discarded instead of being binned into consensus sequences. CDR3 identification, clonotype clustering and error correction used MiTCR with a Q25 quality threshold and the strictest error-elimination algorithm. A nonparametric unseen species model using Euler transformation provided a lower-bound estimate of total TCR beta diversity. The public reads were quality trimmed at Q25 with fastp and then assembled into clones with MiXCR by TCRdb, keeping productive beta chains. Every entry covers one CDR3 protein and lists the most common genes and DNA from its rows. TCRdb, not the original authors, processed these V and J calls. Counted in this sample were around 900,000 distinct CDR3 sequences; about 30% of them appeared once. Around 16% of the sample is in the top ten clones.

The source is a woman older than 75 in good health. Input material: blood. The receptor chain draws on TRBV11-2 and TRBJ1-2; the D region possibly corresponds to TRBD1 (5 bases align). The base sequence is TGTGCCAGCAGCTTAGAGTGGGGGAACGCGTACACCTTC. This sequence encodes CASSLEWGNAYTF.